The rows below give T cell receptor beta chains drawn from one sample of a study of radiotherapy plus CTLA-4 blockade in lung cancer. The method was immunoSEQ multiplex PCR; TCRdb's version includes in-frame clones alone and lacks a portion of them. The sample yields 85,000 to 90,000 clones, approximately 86% seen once. The input for sequencing was peripheral blood, taken from a patient treated with radiotherapy plus ipilimumab. These receptors came from a human donor with non-small cell lung cancer that progressed on radiotherapy plus ipilimumab. The CDR3 runs from the conserved cysteine through the conserved F or W. Fields, in order: V gene, J gene, CDR3 protein.

TRBV6-5,TRBJ2-2,CASRGQGNTGELFF
TRBV6-5,TRBJ1-2,CASRGAGTRSYGYTF
TRBV11-2,TRBJ1-6,CASSLERLTGVGSPLHF
TRBV6-6,TRBJ1-4,CASRRGTNEKLFF
TRBV9,TRBJ2-3,CASSPSGRDTDTQYF
TRBV28,TRBJ2-7,CASSIPAGGAYEQYF
TRBV7-8,TRBJ2-2,CASSLAPGLAGVTGELFF
TRBV4-2,TRBJ2-7,CAGSQGQGDYEQYF
TRBV11-3,TRBJ2-1,CASSPQERNEQFF
TRBV27,TRBJ2-3,CASSFRGADTQYF
TRBV30,TRBJ2-7,CAWTGLLLGEQYF
TRBV5-1,TRBJ2-5,CASTDRDQETQYF
TRBV9,TRBJ1-2,CASSVDNRDGYTF
TRBV29-1,TRBJ2-1,CSVEMGKGYNEQFF
TRBV30,TRBJ2-7,CASSRGIGYEQYF
TRBV7-3,TRBJ1-1,CASSLEAGMGTEAFF
TRBV11-1,TRBJ1-5,CASSLGHNQPQHF
TRBV5-1,TRBJ1-1,CASSWTTGTGNTEVFF
TRBV19,TRBJ2-5,CASSPGLAIRGEETQYF
TRBV19,TRBJ1-5,CASQQGFNQPQHF
TRBV9,TRBJ2-1,CASTGGTSYNEQFF
TRBV5-5,TRBJ2-7,CASSLFYSAAYEQYF
TRBV28,TRBJ2-5,CASSLGQGTPWTLQETQYF
TRBV27,TRBJ1-1,CASSFHGREAFF
TRBV2,TRBJ1-1,CASREAASMNTEAFF
TRBV6-6,TRBJ1-2,CASSYGTGNYGYTF
TRBV18,TRBJ1-1,CASSPPENTEAFF
TRBV27,TRBJ2-7,CASSLRGAYHEQYF
TRBV7-6,TRBJ2-7,CASSLGQGNEQYF
TRBV7-2,TRBJ2-3,CASSWSGARDTQYF
TRBV19,TRBJ1-5,CASTPGPRYSNQPQHF
TRBV11-3,TRBJ2-1,CASSFRGAGYNEQFF
TRBV9,TRBJ2-2,CASSGSSSPGELFF
TRBV4-3,TRBJ2-2,CASSQEWVAGELFF
TRBV9,TRBJ2-3,CASSPDSRIGTDTQYF
TRBV27,TRBJ2-2,CASSAGTGSPGELFF
TRBV6-1,TRBJ1-5,CASSPRAGQPQHF
TRBV9,TRBJ2-2,CASSVAGGGWSGELFF